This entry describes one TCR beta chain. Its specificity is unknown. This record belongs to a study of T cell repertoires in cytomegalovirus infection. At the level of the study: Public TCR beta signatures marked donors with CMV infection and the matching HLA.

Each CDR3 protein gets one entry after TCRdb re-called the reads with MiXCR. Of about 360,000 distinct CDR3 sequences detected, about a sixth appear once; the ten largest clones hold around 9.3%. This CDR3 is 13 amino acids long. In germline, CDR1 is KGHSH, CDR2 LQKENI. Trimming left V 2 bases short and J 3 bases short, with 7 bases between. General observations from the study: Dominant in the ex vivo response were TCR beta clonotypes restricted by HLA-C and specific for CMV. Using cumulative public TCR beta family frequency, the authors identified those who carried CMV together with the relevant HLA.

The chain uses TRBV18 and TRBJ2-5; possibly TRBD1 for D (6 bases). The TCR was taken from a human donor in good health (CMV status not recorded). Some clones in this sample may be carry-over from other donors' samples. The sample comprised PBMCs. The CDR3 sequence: CASSPDRKETQYF. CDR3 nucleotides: TGTGCCAGCTCACCAGACAGGAAAGAGACCCAGTACTTC. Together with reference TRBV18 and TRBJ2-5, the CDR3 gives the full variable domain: NAGVMQNPRHLVRRRGQEARLRCSPMKGHSHVYWYRQLPEEGLKFMVYLQKENIIDESGMPKERFSAEFPKEGPSILRIQQVVRGDSAAYFCASSPDRKETQYFGPGTRLLVL.